This paragraph covers one TCR beta chain sequence. Its specificity is unknown. The V gene lost 1 base and the J gene lost 5 bases, with 8 bases spanning the gap. The CDR3 runs to 13 residues. CDR1 is LGHDT and CDR2 is YNNKEL in the germline V gene (reference sequence). Clones were read by immunoSEQ multiplex PCR, and TCRdb kept only the in-frame ones, dropping some. The profile shows about 160,000 clones, roughly 90% of them singletons. These data belong to a study of T cell responses to AZD1222 COVID-19 vaccine. Overall study results and limits: Repertoire samples came only from after the peak T cell response.

Sequences were derived from peripheral blood, sampled 28 days after the second AZD1222 dose. The origin of this receptor is an adult who received the AZD1222 COVID-19 vaccine. The V and J genes are TRBV3-1 (or the pseudogene TRBV3-2) and TRBJ1-1; D is possibly TRBD1 (5 bases). The DNA of the CDR3 is TGTGCCAGCAGCCAAGTACGGGGGACTGAAGCTTTCTTT. Amino acids: CASSQVRGTEAFF.